This T cell receptor (beta chain) is from a study of blood T cell repertoires in COVID-19. Clones were sequenced by immunoSEQ multiplex PCR, and TCRdb holds only the in-frame ones, with some missing. Of more than 85,000 clones in the sample, over 85% are singletons; the top ten hold around 6%. In germline, CDR1 is SGHRS, CDR2 YFSETQ. CDR3 length: 12 residues. Trimming removed 4 bases from V and 7 bases from J, with 9 bases in between. The TCR was taken from an older man with acute or convalescent COVID-19. The source material was peripheral blood. The rearrangement uses TRBV5-1 and TRBJ2-1; D is possibly TRBD2 (6 bases). The CDR3 DNA reads as TGCGCCAGCAGCGCGACTAGGAATGAGCAGTTCTTC. Protein sequence: CASSATRNEQFF. The full variable domain, with the rest looked up from reference TRBV5-1 and TRBJ2-1, is KAGVTQTPRYLIKTRGQQVTLSCSPISGHRSVSWYQQTPGQGLQFLFEYFSETQRNKGNFPGRFSGRQFSNSRSEMNVSTLELGDSALYLCASSATRNEQFFGPGTRLTVL.